There are a few counts of the clone carrying this T cell receptor beta chain. The antigen remains unidentified. The sample belongs to a study of T cells in Graves' hyperthyroidism and ophthalmopathy. The V gene's germline CDR1 is LNHDA and CDR2 SQIVND (reference sequence). The V and J ends lost 3 bases and 2 bases respectively, with 6 bases between them. This CDR3 has 13 amino acids. Newly diagnosed patients aged 18 to 65 had hyperthyroidism of under 2 months' duration. Findings and caveats of the study: A model of 13 V-J features distinguished ophthalmopathy from stable hyperthyroidism.

TCR beta CDR3 regions were amplified from RNA transcripts. The primer set for the first-round RT-PCR of the TCR CDR3 was HTBI. From the multiplex PCR reads, TCRdb called clonotypes with MiXCR, one entry per CDR3 protein. The sample holds over 500,000 distinct CDR3 sequences; 12% to 15% are singletons and the top ten take around 13%. The sequenced material came from blood. The genes are TRBV19 and TRBJ2-3; TRBD2 is a possible D gene (5 bases). This receptor was taken from a woman aged 35 to 49 with Graves' hyperthyroidism. The CDR3 DNA follows: TGTGCCAGTAGTATCGACTACACAGATACGCAGTATTTT. Protein: CASSIDYTDTQYF.